The 19 T cell receptor beta chains presented below share a single source sample, sequenced in a study of response to subunit inactivated influenza vaccine. TCRdb reanalysed the RT-PCR reads using MiXCR and keeps one entry per CDR3 protein. Of hundreds of thousands of distinct CDR3 sequences listed, over 9% are singletons. The sample also formed part of further work on T cells expressing NK-cell markers. From that report: In generating TCR beta cDNA, 5'RACE template switching with UMIs was used.

This specimen consisted of PBMCs from blood, obtained on the day of vaccination. All receptors come from a man aged 45-65 years who received an inactivated influenza vaccine.

This clonotype was observed a handful of times. The chain is built from TRBV27 and TRBJ2-7, with D perhaps TRBD1 (6 bases). Germline values: CDR1 MNHEY, CDR2 SMNVEV (reference sequence). There are 15 residues in the CDR3. The V end was cut by 0 bases, the J end by 3 bases, with 12 bases between. Here the CDR3 reads CASSLSQGAIYEQYF. The CDR3 nucleotides read TGTGCCAGCAGTTTATCACAGGGAGCAATCTACGAGCAGTACTTC.

This chain's CDR3 is CASSGAGLATAEQYF. In nucleotides, the CDR3 is TGTGCCAGCAGTGGGGCGGGACTAGCGACGGCCGAGCAGTACTTC. The V gene is TRBV9, the J gene TRBJ2-7, with 10 bases matching TRBD2. There are 15 residues in the CDR3. Germline V gives CDR1 SGDLS, CDR2 YYNGEE. The trim removed 5 bases at V and 6 bases at J, leaving 11 bases unmatched. The complete variable domain, with remaining parts taken from reference TRBV9 and TRBJ2-7, reads DSGVTQTPKHLITATGQRVTLRCSPRSGDLSVYWYQQSLDQGLQFLIQYYNGEERAKGNILERFSAQQFPDLHSELNLSSLELGDSALYFCASSGAGLATAEQYFGPGTRLTVT.

The rearrangement links TRBV12-3 or TRBV12-4 to TRBJ2-7, with D maybe TRBD1 (6 bases). The germline V and J ends were trimmed by 5 bases and 11 bases, with 25 bases remaining between them. The CDR3 runs 15 residues. The CDR3 protein is CASSNRVTIVYKEYF. In DNA form, the CDR3 reads TGTGCCAGCAGTAACAGGGTTACCATAGTGTACAAGGAGTACTTC.

This chain uses TRBV5-1 with TRBJ2-5; either TRBD1 or TRBD2 may fit D (6 bases each). V lost 0 bases to trimming and J lost 10 bases, with 16 bases between them. The CDR3 is made up of 14 amino acids. Germline V CDR1 and CDR2: SGHRS, YFSETQ. This CDR3 is CASSLGGAPRDQYF. The CDR3 DNA follows: TGCGCCAGCAGCTTGGGGGGGGCCCCAAGAGACCAGTACTTC.

The chain has TRBV5-5 and TRBJ2-7; D unresolved. This CDR3 is built from 14 residues. V gave up 5 bases and J gave up 4 bases, with 16 bases separating them. The germline gives CDR1 SGHKS, CDR2 YYEKEE (reference sequence). The CDR3 DNA is TGTGCCAGCAGTCAGGTCCGAGACACTTACGAGCAGTACTTC. Protein product: CASSQVRDTYEQYF.

This clonotype was recorded a few times. The chain combines TRBV2 with TRBJ2-7, with TRBD2 identical over 10 bases. The V segment lost 6 bases and the J segment 0 bases; nucleotides outside the gene matches: 5. CDR3 length: 15 residues. CDR1 and CDR2 (germline): SNHLY, FYNNEI. In DNA form, the CDR3 reads TGTGCCAGCAGCGGTCTAGCGGGGGACTCCTACGAGCAGTACTTC. Its translation is CASSGLAGDSYEQYF.

CDR3 sequence (DNA): TGTGCCAGCAGTCGGTGGGAAACGGAGGAGCAGTACTTC. This translates into CASSRWETEEQYF. The gene calls are TRBV14 and TRBJ2-7; D remains ambiguous. The CDR3 sequence is 13 residues long. Trimming took 6 bases from V and 7 from J, leaving 16 bases between them. Germline V gives CDR1 SGHDN, CDR2 FVKESK.

This clonotype was detected a few times. The V gene is TRBV14, the J gene TRBJ2-4; possibly TRBD1 or TRBD2 for D (5 bases each). The length of the CDR3 is 15 residues. V gave up 4 bases and J gave up 3 bases, with 13 bases separating them. Germline V gene sequence: CDR1 SGHDN, CDR2 FVKESK. CDR3 loop: CASSRTWGSKNIQYF. DNA for the CDR3: TGTGCCAGCAGCCGGACCTGGGGGAGCAAAAACATTCAGTACTTC.

This chain joins TRBV28 and TRBJ1-1; D not resolved. Looked up from germline, CDR1 is MDHEN and CDR2 is SYDVKM. CDR3 length equals 13 residues. V shed 7 bases and J shed 8 bases, with 17 bases lying between them. CDR3 amino acids: CASTSLATEEAFF. CDR3 nucleotides: TGTGCCAGCACCTCTTTGGCTACAGAAGAAGCTTTCTTT.

The chain joins TRBV11-1 to TRBJ2-1; 13 nucleotides agree with TRBD2. Losses at the gene ends were 7 bases for V and 0 bases for J; bases not matched to a gene: 9. CDR1 SGHAT and CDR2 FQDESV come from the germline V gene (reference sequence). The CDR3 totals 18 residues. DNA of the CDR3: TGTGCCAGCACCCGGACTAGCGGGGGTCCTAGCTCCTACAATGAGCAGTTCTTC. Residues: CASTRTSGGPSSYNEQFF.

This clonotype was detected a few times. The chain has TRBV5-1 and TRBJ2-3, with 8 bases that match TRBD2. Trimming cost V 0 bases and J 4 bases; bases outside gene matches: 7. The length of the CDR3 is 16 residues. The germline V gene encodes CDR1 SGHRS and CDR2 YFSETQ. Written as DNA, the CDR3 is TGCGCCAGCAGCTTGGCCGGAGGACTAGCCGCAGATACGCAGTATTTT. It specifies CASSLAGGLAADTQYF.

This clonotype was counted at least ten times. CDR3 region: CASSLARLAGEGIYNEQFF. For the CDR3, the DNA is TGTGCCAGCAGCTTAGCGCGTCTAGCGGGAGAGGGGATATACAATGAGCAGTTCTTC. This chain joins TRBV7-8 and TRBJ2-1, with 10 positions matching TRBD2. Germline lookup yields CDR1 SGHVS and CDR2 FQNEAQ. Unmatched junction bases numbered 12, after V lost 0 bases and J lost 4 bases. The CDR3 sequence is 19 residues long.

This clonotype was seen a handful of times. The chain recombines TRBV5-6 with TRBJ1-4; possible D gene TRBD1, 5 bases. The germline V gene has CDR1 SGHDT and CDR2 YYEEEE. The CDR3 loop spans 17 amino acids. The V end was cut by 4 bases, the J end by 4 bases, with 20 bases between. CDR3 nucleotide sequence: TGTGCCAGCAGCCTTGTCCGCACATGGGACGGTAATGAAAAACTGTTTTTT. Protein product: CASSLVRTWDGNEKLFF.

This chain joins TRBV5-5 and TRBJ2-7; 14 bases agree with TRBD2. Trimming at V came to 4 bases and at J to 4 bases, leaving 7 bases not matched to a gene. Germline V gene sequence: CDR1 SGHKS, CDR2 YYEKEE (reference sequence). The CDR3 spans 16 residues. The CDR3 loop is CASSPTSGRVYYEQYF. Written as DNA, the CDR3 is TGTGCCAGCAGCCCGACTAGCGGGAGGGTATATTACGAGCAGTACTTC. Full variable domain (remainder filled in from reference TRBV5-5 and TRBJ2-7): DAGVTQSPTHLIKTRGQQVTLRCSPISGHKSVSWYQQVLGQGPQFIFQYYEKEERGRGNFPDRFSARQFPNYSSELNVNALLLGDSALYLCASSPTSGRVYYEQYFGPGTRLTVT.

The V gene is TRBV7-8, the J gene TRBJ1-5, with D possibly being TRBD1 (5 bases). CDR1 is SGHVS, CDR2 FQNEAQ, per germline. The CDR3 covers 16 residues. With 2 bases removed from V and 1 base from J, the gap between germline ends came to 12 bases. The CDR3 region is CASSLYSGQSNQPQHF. For the CDR3, the DNA is TGTGCCAGCAGCTTATATTCTGGACAAAGCAATCAGCCCCAGCATTTT.

The chain couples TRBV20-1 to TRBJ2-1, with D unresolved. Looked up from germline, CDR1 is DFQATT and CDR2 is SNEGSKA (reference sequence). The CDR3 covers 13 residues. Trimming cost V 1 base and J 4 bases, with 8 bases left between them. CDR3 DNA: TGCAGTGCTAGAGCCGACTCATACAATGAGCAGTTCTTC. This encodes CSARADSYNEQFF.

This clonotype was observed many times. V and J are TRBV20-1 and TRBJ1-5, with 9 bases matching TRBD1. The CDR3 is 17 residues long. The trim removed 2 bases at V and 4 bases at J, leaving 12 bases unmatched. From germline, CDR1 is DFQATT and CDR2 SNEGSKA (reference sequence). CDR3 in amino acids: CSARLFQGQGSNQPQHF. CDR3 nucleotides: TGCAGTGCTAGACTCTTTCAGGGACAGGGAAGTAATCAGCCCCAGCATTTT.

This clonotype has more than one count but fewer than ten. J is TRBJ2-7 and V is TRBV20-1; 7 positions agree with TRBD1. Germline V CDR1 and CDR2: DFQATT, SNEGSKA (reference sequence). This CDR3 spans 13 amino acids. V lost 4 bases and J lost 2; bases outside the gene matches: 5. The CDR3 loop reads CSATRDSTYEQYF. CDR3 DNA sequence: TGCAGTGCTACCCGGGACAGCACCTACGAGCAGTACTTC.

The chain employs TRBV7-2 and TRBJ1-2; D gene unclear. Trimming took 2 bases from V and 0 from J, leaving 10 bases between them. The CDR3 runs 15 residues. Germline values: CDR1 SGHTA, CDR2 FQGNSA. CDR3 DNA: TGTGCCAGCAGCTTAAGACTGAAAGCTAACTATGGCTACACCTTC. Protein sequence: CASSLRLKANYGYTF. The full variable domain, completed using reference TRBV7-2 and TRBJ1-2, is GAGVSQSPSNKVTEKGKDVELRCDPISGHTALYWYRQSLGQGLEFLIYFQGNSAPDKSGLPSDRFSAERTGGSVSTLTIQRTQQEDSAVYLCASSLRLKANYGYTFGSGTRLTVV.